This T cell receptor beta chain was recorded in a study of T cell repertoires in cytomegalovirus infection. Study-level information: Well-studied HLA-B-restricted CMV epitopes were used in the study alongside recently identified HLA-C-restricted ones.

A single record per CDR3 protein comes from TCRdb applying MiXCR to the reads. The table lists approximately 990,000 distinct CDR3 sequences, approximately 31% of them singletons. This CDR3 is built from 16 residues. Germline lookup yields CDR1 SNHLY and CDR2 FYNNEI. Trimming shortened V by 5 bases and J by 4 bases, and 18 bases separated the two germline ends. With regard to this clonotype: As yet, its antigen is unknown.

Broader study findings: Carriage of CMV together with the relevant HLA was identifiable through cumulative public TCR beta family frequency. HLA-C-restricted, CMV-specific TCR beta clonotypes were dominant ex vivo.

The sequence was collected from a human donor in good health (CMV status not recorded). Some clones in this sample may be carry-over from other donors' samples. The specimen was cultured CD8+ T cells from PBMCs, collected from culture after CMV antigen stimulation. The V call is TRBV2, the J call TRBJ2-1, with D perhaps being TRBD1 or TRBD2 (6 bases each). The CDR3 sequence: CASSRGATENYNEQFF. CDR3 coding DNA: TGTGCCAGCAGTAGGGGGGCCACAGAGAATTACAATGAGCAGTTCTTC. Supplemented by reference TRBV2 and TRBJ2-1, the full variable domain reads EPEVTQTPSHQVTQMGQEVILRCVPISNHLYFYWYRQILGQKVEFLVSFYNNEISEKSEIFDDQFSVERPDGSNFTLKIRSTKLEDSAMYFCASSRGATENYNEQFFGPGTRLTVL.